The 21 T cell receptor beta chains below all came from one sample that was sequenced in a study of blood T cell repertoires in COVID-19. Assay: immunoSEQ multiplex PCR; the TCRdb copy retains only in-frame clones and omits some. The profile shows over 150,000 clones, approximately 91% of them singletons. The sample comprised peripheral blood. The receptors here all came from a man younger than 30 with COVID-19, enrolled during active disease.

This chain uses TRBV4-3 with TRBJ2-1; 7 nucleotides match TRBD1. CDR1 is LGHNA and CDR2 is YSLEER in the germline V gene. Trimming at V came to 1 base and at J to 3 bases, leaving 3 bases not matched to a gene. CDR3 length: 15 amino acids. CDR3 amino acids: CASSQGGDSYNEQFF. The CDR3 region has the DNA TGCGCCAGCAGCCAAGGAGGGGACAGCTACAATGAGCAGTTCTTC.

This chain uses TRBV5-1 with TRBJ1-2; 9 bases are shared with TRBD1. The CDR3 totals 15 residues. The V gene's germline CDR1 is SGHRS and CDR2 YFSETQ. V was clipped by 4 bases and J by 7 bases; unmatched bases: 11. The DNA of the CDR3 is TGCGCCAGCAGCCACCCGGACAGGGGTCGGGGTGGCTACACCTTC. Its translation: CASSHPDRGRGGYTF.

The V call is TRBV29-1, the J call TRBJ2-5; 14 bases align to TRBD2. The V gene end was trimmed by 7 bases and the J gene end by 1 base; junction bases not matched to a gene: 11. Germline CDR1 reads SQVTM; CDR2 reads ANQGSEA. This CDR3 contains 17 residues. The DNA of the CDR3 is TGCAGCGGCCTTGGACTAGCGGGAGGAAGGTTCCAAGAGACCCAGTACTTC. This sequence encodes CSGLGLAGGRFQETQYF.

CDR3 residues: CASSLVPGHAGELFF. The CDR3 bases are TGCGCCAGCAGCTTGGTACCAGGCCACGCCGGGGAGCTGTTTTTT. The chain has TRBV5-1 and TRBJ2-2; D gene uncertain. CDR3 length: 15 amino acids. The ends were cut back, 0 bases at V and 6 bases at J, with 12 bases in the middle. CDR1 and CDR2 (germline): SGHRS, YFSETQ. Drawing the rest from reference TRBV5-1 and TRBJ2-2, the complete variable domain is KAGVTQTPRYLIKTRGQQVTLSCSPISGHRSVSWYQQTPGQGLQFLFEYFSETQRNKGNFPGRFSGRQFSNSRSEMNVSTLELGDSALYLCASSLVPGHAGELFFGEGSRLTVL.

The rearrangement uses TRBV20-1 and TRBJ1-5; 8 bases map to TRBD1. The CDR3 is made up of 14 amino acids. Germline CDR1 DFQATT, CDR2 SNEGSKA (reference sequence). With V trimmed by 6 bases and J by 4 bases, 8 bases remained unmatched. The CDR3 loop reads CSASGQGVNQPQHF. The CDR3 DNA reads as TGCAGTGCCAGTGGACAGGGAGTAAATCAGCCCCAGCATTTT.

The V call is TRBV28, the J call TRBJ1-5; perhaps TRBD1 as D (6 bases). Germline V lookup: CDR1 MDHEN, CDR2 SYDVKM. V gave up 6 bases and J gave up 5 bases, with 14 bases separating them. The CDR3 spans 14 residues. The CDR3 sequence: CASSPTGGHQPQHF. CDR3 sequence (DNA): TGTGCCAGCAGCCCTACTGGGGGCCATCAGCCCCAGCATTTT.

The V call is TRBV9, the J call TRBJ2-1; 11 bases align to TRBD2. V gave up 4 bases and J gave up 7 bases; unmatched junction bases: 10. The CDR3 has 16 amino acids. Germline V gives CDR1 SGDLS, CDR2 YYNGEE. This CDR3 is CASSPRSGRAVNEQFF. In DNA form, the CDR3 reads TGTGCCAGCAGCCCACGTAGCGGGAGGGCCGTTAATGAGCAGTTCTTC.

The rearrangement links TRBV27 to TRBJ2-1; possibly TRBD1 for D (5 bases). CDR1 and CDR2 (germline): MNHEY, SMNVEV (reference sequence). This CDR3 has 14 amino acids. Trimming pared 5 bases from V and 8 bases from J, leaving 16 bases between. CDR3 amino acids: CASSPNPGFDEQFF. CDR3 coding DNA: TGTGCCAGCAGTCCCAACCCAGGGTTCGATGAGCAGTTCTTC.

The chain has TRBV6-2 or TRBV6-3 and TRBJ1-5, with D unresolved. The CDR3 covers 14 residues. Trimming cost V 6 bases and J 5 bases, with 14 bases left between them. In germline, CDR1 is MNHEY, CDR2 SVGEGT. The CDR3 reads CASRPTGAYQPQHF. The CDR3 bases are TGTGCCAGCAGACCTACTGGAGCCTATCAGCCCCAGCATTTT.

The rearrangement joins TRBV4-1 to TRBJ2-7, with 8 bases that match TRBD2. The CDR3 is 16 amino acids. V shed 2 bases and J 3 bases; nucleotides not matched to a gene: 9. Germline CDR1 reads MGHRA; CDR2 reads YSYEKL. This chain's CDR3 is CASSQFRGGRGYEQYF. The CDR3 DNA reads TGCGCCAGCAGCCAATTTCGGGGGGGAAGGGGCTACGAGCAGTACTTC.

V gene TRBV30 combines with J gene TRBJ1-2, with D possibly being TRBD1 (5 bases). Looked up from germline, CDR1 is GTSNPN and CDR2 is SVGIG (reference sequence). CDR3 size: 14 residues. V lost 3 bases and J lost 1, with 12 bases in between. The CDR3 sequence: CAWSRGRVNYGYTF. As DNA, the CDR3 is TGTGCCTGGAGCCGTGGCAGGGTTAACTATGGCTACACCTTC.

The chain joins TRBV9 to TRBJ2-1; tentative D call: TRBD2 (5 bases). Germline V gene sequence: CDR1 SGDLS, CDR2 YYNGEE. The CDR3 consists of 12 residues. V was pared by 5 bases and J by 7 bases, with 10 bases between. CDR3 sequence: CASRDGENEQFF. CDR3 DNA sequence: TGTGCCAGCAGAGATGGGGAGAATGAGCAGTTCTTC.

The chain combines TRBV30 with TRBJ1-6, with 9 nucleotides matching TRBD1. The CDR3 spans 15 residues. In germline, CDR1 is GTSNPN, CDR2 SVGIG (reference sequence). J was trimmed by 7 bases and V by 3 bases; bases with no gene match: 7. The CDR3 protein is CAWSFAGTGNSPLHF. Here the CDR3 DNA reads TGTGCCTGGAGCTTCGCCGGGACAGGGAATTCACCCCTCCACTTT.

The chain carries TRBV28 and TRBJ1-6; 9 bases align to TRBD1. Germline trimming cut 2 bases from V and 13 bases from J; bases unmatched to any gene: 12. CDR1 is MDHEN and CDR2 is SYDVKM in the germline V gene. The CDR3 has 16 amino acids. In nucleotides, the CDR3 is TGTGCCAGCAGTTTAGCTGGGACAGGGTCCACCGGCCCCCTCCACTTT. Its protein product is CASSLAGTGSTGPLHF. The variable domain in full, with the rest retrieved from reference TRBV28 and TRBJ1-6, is DVKVTQSSRYLVKRTGEKVFLECVQDMDHENMFWYRQDPGLGLRLIYFSYDVKMKEKGDIPEGYSVSREKKERFSLILESASTNQTSMYLCASSLAGTGSTGPLHFGNGTRLTVT.

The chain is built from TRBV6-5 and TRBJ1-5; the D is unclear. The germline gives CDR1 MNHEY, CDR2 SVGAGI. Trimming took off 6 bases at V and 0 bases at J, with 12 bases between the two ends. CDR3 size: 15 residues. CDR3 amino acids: CASRAQPYSNQPQHF. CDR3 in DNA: TGTGCCAGCAGGGCACAGCCCTATAGCAATCAGCCCCAGCATTTT.

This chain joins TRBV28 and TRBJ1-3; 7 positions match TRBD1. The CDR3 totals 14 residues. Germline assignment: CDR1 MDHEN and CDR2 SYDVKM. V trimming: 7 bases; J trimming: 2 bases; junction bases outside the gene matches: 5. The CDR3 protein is CASTATGTGNTIYF. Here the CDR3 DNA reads TGTGCCAGCACCGCGACAGGGACTGGAAACACCATATATTTT.

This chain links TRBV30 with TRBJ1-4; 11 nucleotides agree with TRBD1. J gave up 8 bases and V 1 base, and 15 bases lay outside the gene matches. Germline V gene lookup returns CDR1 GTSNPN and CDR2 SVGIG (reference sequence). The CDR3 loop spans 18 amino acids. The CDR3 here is CAWSDLLGTGGGGEKLFF. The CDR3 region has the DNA TGTGCCTGGAGTGACCTCCTCGGGACAGGGGGAGGAGGGGAAAAACTGTTTTTT.

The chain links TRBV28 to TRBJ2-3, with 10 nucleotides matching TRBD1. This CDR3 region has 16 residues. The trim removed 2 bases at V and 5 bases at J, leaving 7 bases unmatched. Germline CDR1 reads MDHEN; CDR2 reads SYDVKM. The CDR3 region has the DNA TGTGCCAGCAGTTTACCCGGGACAGGGGTAAAAGATACGCAGTATTTT. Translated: CASSLPGTGVKDTQYF. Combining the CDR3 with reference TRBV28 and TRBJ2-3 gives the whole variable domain DVKVTQSSRYLVKRTGEKVFLECVQDMDHENMFWYRQDPGLGLRLIYFSYDVKMKEKGDIPEGYSVSREKKERFSLILESASTNQTSMYLCASSLPGTGVKDTQYFGPGTRLTVL.

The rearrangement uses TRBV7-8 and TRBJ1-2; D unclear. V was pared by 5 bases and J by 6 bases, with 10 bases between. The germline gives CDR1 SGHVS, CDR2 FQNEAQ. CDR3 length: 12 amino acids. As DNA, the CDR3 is TGTGCCAGCAGCCCAGGTATCCATGGCTACACCTTC. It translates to CASSPGIHGYTF.

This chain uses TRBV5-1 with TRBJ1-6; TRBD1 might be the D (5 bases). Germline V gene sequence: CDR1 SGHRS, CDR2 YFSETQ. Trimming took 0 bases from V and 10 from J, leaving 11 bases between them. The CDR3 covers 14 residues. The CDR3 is CASSLDRGLSPLHF. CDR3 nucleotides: TGCGCCAGCAGCTTGGATAGGGGATTGTCACCCCTCCACTTT.

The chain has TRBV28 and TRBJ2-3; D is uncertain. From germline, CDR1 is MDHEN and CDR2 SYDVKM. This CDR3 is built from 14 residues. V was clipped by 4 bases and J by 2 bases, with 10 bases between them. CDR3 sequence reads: CASSSRYLTDTQYF. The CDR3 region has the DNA TGTGCCAGCAGTTCCCGCTACCTCACAGATACGCAGTATTTT. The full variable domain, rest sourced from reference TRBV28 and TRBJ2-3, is DVKVTQSSRYLVKRTGEKVFLECVQDMDHENMFWYRQDPGLGLRLIYFSYDVKMKEKGDIPEGYSVSREKKERFSLILESASTNQTSMYLCASSSRYLTDTQYFGPGTRLTVL.